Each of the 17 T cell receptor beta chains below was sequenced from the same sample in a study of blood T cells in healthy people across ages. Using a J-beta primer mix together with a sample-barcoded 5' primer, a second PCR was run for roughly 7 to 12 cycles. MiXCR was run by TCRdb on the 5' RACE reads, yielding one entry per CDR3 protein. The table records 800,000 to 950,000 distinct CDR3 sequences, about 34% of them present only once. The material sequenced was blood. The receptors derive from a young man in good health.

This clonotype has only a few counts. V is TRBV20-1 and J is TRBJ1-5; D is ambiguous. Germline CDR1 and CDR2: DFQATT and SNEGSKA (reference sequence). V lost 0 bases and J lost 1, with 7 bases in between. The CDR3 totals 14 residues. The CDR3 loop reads CSARDSRSNQPQHF. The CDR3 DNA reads TGCAGTGCTAGAGATAGCAGGAGCAATCAGCCCCAGCATTTT.

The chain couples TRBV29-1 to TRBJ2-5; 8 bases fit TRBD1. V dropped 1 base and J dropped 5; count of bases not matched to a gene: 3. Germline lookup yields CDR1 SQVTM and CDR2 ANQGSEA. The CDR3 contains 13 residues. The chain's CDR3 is CSVEAGGAETQYF. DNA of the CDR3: TGCAGCGTTGAAGCAGGGGGCGCGGAGACCCAGTACTTC.

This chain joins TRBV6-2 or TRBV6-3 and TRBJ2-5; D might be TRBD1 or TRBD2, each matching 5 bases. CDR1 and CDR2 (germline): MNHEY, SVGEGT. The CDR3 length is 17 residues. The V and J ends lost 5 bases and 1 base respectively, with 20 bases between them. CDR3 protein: CASSTDLDRGAQETQYF. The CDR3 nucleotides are TGTGCCAGCAGTACCGACTTGGATCGAGGGGCCCAAGAGACCCAGTACTTC.

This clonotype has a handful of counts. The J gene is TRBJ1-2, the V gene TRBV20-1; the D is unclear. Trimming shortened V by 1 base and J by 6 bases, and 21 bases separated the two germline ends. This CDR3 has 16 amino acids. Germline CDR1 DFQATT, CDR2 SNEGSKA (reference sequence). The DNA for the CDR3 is TGCAGTGCTAGAGCGCAGGAGGGAAGCGTTGTTAATGGCTACACCTTC. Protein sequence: CSARAQEGSVVNGYTF.

The CDR3 protein is CASSYATDGTNTEAFF. In nucleotides, the CDR3 is TGTGCCAGCAGTTACGCTACCGACGGTACCAACACTGAAGCTTTCTTT. The V gene is TRBV6-5, the J gene TRBJ1-1; D gene unclear. The CDR3 covers 16 residues. Germline V CDR1 and CDR2: MNHEY, SVGAGI. Trimming stripped 2 bases from V and 2 bases from J, with 15 bases between.

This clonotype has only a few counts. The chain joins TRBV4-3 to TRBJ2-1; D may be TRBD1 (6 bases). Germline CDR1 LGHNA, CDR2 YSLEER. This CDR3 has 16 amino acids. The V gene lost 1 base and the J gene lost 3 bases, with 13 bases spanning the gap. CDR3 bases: TGCGCCAGCAGCCAAGTAATTACAGGGAACTACAATGAGCAGTTCTTC. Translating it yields CASSQVITGNYNEQFF.

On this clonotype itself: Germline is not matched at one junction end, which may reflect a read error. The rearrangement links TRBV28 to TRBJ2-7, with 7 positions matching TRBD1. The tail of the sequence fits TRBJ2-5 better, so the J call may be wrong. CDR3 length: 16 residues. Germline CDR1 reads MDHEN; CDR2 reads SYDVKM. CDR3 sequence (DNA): TGTGCCAGCAGTCCATGGACAGGAGACCGTCAAGGGACCCAGTACTTC. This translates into CASSPWTGDRQGTQYF.

The CDR3 loop reads CASSLASVYEQYF. CDR3 sequence (DNA): TGTGCCAGCAGCTTGGCGTCAGTCTACGAGCAGTACTTC. The chain uses TRBV5-5 and TRBJ2-7; D is undetermined. The CDR3 has 13 amino acids. V lost 0 bases, J lost 3 bases, and 7 bases lay in between. Germline V lookup: CDR1 SGHKS, CDR2 YYEKEE (reference sequence).

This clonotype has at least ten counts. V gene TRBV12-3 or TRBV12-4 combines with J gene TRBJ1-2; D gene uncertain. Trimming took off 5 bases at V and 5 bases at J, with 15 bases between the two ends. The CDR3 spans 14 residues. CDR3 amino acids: CASSPGEARYGYTF. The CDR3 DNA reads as TGTGCCAGCAGTCCTGGGGAGGCCCGTTATGGCTACACCTTC.

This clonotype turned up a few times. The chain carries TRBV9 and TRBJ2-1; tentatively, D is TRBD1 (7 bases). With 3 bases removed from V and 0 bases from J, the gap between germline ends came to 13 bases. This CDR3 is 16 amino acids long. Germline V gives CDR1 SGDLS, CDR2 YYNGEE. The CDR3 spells CASSGSGGSSYNEQFF. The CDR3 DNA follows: TGTGCCAGCAGCGGCTCAGGGGGGAGCTCCTACAATGAGCAGTTCTTC.

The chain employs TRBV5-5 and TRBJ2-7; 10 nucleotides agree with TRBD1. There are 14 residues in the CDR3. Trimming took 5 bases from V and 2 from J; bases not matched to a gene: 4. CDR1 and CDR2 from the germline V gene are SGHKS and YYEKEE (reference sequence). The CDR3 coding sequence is TGTGCCAGCAGGGACAGGGGGACGACCTACGAGCAGTACTTC. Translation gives CASRDRGTTYEQYF.

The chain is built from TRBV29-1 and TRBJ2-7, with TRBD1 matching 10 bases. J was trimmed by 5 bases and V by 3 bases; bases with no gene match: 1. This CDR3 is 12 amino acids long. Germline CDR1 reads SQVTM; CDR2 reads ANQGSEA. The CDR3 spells CSVEGQGNEQYF. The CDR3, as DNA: TGCAGCGTTGAGGGACAGGGGAACGAGCAGTACTTC.

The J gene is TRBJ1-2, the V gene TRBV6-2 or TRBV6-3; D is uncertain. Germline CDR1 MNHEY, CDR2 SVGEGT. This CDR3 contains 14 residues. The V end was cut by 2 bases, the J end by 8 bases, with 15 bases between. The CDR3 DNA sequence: TGTGCCAGCAGTTACGCGGCCGGGGTTTACGGCTACACCTTC. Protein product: CASSYAAGVYGYTF.

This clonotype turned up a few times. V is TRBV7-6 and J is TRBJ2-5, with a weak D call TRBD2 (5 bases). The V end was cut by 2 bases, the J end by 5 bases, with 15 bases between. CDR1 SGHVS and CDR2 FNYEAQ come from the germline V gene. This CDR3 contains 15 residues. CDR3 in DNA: TGTGCCAGCAGCTTATCCAGGAGGAGCATGGAGACCCAGTACTTC. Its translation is CASSLSRRSMETQYF.

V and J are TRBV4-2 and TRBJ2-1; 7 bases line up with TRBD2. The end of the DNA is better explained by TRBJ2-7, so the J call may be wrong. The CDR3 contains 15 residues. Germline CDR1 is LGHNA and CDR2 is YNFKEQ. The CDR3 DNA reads TGTGCCAGCAGCCGGGGGGGAGACTCCTACAATGAGCAGTACTTC. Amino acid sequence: CASSRGGDSYNEQYF.

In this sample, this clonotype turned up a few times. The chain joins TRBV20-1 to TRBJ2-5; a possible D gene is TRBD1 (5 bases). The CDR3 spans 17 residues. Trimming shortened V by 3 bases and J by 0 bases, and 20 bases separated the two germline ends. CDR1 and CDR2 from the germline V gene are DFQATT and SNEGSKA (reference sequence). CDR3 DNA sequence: TGCAGTGCTAGGGGGTGGGGCCCCGCCGTAAACCAAGAGACCCAGTACTTC. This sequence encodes CSARGWGPAVNQETQYF.

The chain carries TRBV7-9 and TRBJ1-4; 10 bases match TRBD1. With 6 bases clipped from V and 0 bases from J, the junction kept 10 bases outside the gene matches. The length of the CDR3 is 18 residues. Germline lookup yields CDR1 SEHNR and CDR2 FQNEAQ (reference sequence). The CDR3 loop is CASSPPGTGAPTNEKLFF. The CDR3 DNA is TGTGCCAGCAGTCCCCCCGGGACAGGGGCCCCAACTAATGAAAAACTGTTTTTT.